This T cell receptor beta chain was captured in a study of T cell responses to AZD1222 COVID-19 vaccine. Study-level background: Pooling of second doses given at about 4 or about 12 weeks was done.

This clone is a singleton in its sample. The antigen remains undetermined. The table came from immunoSEQ multiplex PCR; TCRdb's copy has only in-frame clones and leaves some out. The sample holds about 120,000 clones, roughly 87% seen once. Study-wide results and limits: Donors were largely white British and mainly female; clonal diversity was possibly underestimated. Within unmutated variant regions lay the reported targets of nearly half of spike-specific TCRs. Among those given AZD1222, only six were seropositive at baseline.

V lost 4 bases and J lost 8, with 21 bases in between. Per germline, CDR1 SGHKS and CDR2 YYEKEE (reference sequence). The CDR3 length is 15 residues. The rearrangement uses TRBV5-5 and TRBJ1-1; possibly TRBD1 for D (6 bases). Sequenced material: peripheral blood, taken on day 0 of AZD1222 vaccination. This receptor was obtained from an adult in good health. The CDR3 DNA follows: TGTGCCAGCAGCCCTGGGAACAGGGCAGGCCTGGAAGCTTTCTTT. Protein sequence: CASSPGNRAGLEAFF.